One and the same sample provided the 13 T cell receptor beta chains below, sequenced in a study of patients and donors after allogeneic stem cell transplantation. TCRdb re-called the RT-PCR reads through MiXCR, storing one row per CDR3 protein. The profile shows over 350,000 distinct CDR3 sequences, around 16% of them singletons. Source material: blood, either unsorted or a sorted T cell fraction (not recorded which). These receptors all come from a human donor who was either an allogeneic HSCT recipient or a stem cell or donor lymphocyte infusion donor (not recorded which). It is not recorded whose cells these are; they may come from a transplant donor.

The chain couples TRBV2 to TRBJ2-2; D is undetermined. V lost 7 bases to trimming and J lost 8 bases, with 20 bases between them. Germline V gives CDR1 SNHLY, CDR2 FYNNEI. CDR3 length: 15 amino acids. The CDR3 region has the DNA TGTGCCAGCATGCTGACCGGGTCCCGGCTTGGGGAGCTGTTTTTT. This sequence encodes CASMLTGSRLGELFF. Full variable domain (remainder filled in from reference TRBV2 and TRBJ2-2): EPEVTQTPSHQVTQMGQEVILRCVPISNHLYFYWYRQILGQKVEFLVSFYNNEISEKSEIFDDQFSVERPDGSNFTLKIRSTKLEDSAMYFCASMLTGSRLGELFFGEGSRLTVL.

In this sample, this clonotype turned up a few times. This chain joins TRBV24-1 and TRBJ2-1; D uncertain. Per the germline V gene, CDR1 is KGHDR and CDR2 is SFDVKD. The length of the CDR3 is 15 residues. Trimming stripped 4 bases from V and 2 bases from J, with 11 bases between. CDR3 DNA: TGTGCCACCAGTGACACGCGACGGCCCTACAATGAGCAGTTCTTC. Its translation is CATSDTRRPYNEQFF.

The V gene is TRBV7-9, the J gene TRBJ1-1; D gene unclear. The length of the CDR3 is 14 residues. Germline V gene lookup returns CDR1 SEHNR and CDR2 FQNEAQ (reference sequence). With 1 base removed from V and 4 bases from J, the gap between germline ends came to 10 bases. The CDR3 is CASSLGLQTTEAFF. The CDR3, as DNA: TGTGCCAGCAGCTTAGGTCTCCAAACCACTGAAGCTTTCTTT.

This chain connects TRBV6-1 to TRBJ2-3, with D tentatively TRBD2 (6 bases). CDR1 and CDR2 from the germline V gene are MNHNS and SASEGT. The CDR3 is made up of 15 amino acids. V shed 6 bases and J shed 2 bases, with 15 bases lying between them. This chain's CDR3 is CASRPLATPTDTQYF. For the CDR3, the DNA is TGTGCCAGCAGACCTCTAGCGACACCCACAGATACGCAGTATTTT.

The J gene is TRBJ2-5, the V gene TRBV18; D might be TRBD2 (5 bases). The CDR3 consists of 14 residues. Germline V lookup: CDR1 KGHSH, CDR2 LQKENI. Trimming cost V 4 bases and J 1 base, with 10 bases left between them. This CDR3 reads CASSLKRSQETQYF. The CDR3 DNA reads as TGTGCCAGCTCACTCAAGCGGTCCCAAGAGACCCAGTACTTC.

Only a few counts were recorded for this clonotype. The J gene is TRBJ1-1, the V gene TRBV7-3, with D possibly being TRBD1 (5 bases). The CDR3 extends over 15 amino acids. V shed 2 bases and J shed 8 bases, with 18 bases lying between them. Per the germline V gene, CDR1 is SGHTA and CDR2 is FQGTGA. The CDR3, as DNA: TGTGCCAGCAGCTTAGGGGCAGGCCCCCCAAGGGAAGCTTTCTTT. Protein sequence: CASSLGAGPPREAFF.

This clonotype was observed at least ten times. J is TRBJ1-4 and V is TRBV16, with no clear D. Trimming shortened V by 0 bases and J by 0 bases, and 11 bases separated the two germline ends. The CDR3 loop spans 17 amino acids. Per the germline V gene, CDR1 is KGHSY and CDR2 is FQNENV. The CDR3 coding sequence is TGTGCCAGCAGCCAATCGAAGCGGGGAGCAACTAATGAAAAACTGTTTTTT. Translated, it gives CASSQSKRGATNEKLFF.

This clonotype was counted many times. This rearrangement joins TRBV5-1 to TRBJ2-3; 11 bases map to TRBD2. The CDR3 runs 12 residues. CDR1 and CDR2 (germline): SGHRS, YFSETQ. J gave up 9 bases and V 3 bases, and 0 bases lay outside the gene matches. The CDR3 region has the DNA TGCGCCAGCAGCTGGACTAGCGGGACGCAGTATTTT. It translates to CASSWTSGTQYF.

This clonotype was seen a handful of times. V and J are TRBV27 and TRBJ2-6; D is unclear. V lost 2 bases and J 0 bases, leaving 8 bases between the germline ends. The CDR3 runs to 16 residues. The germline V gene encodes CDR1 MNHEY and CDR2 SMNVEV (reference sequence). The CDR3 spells CASSLVPISGANVLTF. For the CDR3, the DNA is TGTGCCAGCAGTTTAGTGCCGATCTCTGGGGCCAACGTCCTGACTTTC.

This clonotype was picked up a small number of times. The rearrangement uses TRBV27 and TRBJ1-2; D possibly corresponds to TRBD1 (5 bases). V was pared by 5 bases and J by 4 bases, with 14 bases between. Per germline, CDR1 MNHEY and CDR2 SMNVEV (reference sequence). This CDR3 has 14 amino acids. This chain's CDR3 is CASSPQDSIYGYTF. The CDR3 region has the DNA TGTGCCAGCAGTCCGCAAGACAGTATCTATGGCTACACCTTC.

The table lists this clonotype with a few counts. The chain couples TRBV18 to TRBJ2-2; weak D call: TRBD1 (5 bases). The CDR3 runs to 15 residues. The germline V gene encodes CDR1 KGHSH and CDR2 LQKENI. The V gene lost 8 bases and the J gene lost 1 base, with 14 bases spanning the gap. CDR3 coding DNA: TGTGCCAGCCCTCGGAAGGGGCTGAACACCGGGGAGCTGTTTTTT. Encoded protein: CASPRKGLNTGELFF.

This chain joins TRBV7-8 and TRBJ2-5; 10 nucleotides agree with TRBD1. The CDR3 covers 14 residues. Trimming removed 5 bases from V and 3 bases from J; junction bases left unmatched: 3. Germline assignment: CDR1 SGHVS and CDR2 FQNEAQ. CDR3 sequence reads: CASSPDRGKETQYF. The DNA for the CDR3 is TGTGCCAGCAGCCCGGACAGGGGGAAAGAGACCCAGTACTTC. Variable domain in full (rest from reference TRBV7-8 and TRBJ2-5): GAGVSQSPRYKVAKRGQDVALRCDPISGHVSLFWYQQALGQGPEFLTYFQNEAQLDKSGLPSDRFFAERPEGSVSTLKIQRTQQEDSAVYLCASSPDRGKETQYFGPGTRLLVL.

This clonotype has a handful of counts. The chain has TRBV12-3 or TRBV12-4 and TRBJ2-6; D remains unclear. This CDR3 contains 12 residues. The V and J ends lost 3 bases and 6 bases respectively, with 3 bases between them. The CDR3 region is CASSLEANVLTF. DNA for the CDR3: TGTGCCAGCAGTTTGGAGGCCAACGTCCTGACTTTC.